The table lists the clone carrying this T cell receptor beta chain with many counts. What it binds is unknown. The data derive from a study of identical twins. Study results and limitations: Within beta out-of-frame sequences, the excess sharing observed between twins was weaker.

Template switching (which added a universal primer site) was used, and cDNA carried unique molecular identifiers. A single record per CDR3 protein comes from TCRdb applying MiXCR to the 5' RACE reads. The table shows about 810,000 distinct CDR3 sequences, with 9% to 15% occurring only once. The CDR3 has 13 residues. The V end was cut by 2 bases, the J end by 3 bases, with 8 bases between. CDR1 is MGHDK, CDR2 SYGVNS, per germline. These same records also appear under a second study, on yellow fever vaccine responses in identical twins. That paper adds: It has been reported that, in twins, the vaccine T cell response seemed partly convergent and partly personalized.

Sequenced: PBMCs. The chain uses TRBV25-1 and TRBJ2-7, with D uncertain. This TCR derives from a woman between 18 and 29 years old in good health. CDR3 residues: CASSERGDYEQYF. CDR3 DNA sequence: TGTGCCAGCAGTGAACGAGGAGACTACGAGCAGTACTTC.